Listed below are T cell receptor beta chains from one sample, sequenced in a study of blood T cell repertoires in COVID-19. This table comes from immunoSEQ multiplex PCR, and its TCRdb copy is limited to in-frame clones, with some not included. The sample yields approximately 110,000 clones, 75% to 90% seen once. The specimen was peripheral blood. All receptors come from a woman aged 80 or older with acute or convalescent COVID-19. CDR3s include the opening cysteine and the closing phenylalanine or tryptophan. Each record gives: J gene, V gene, CDR3 protein.

j_gene: TRBJ1-5
v_gene: TRBV24-1
CDR3aa: CATSDGAQGRFQPQHF

j_gene: TRBJ2-7
v_gene: TRBV28
CDR3aa: CATMTDTLSYEQYF

j_gene: TRBJ1-3
v_gene: TRBV5-1
CDR3aa: CASSGSSGNTIYF

j_gene: TRBJ1-2
v_gene: TRBV7-9
CDR3aa: CASSRDILGGF

j_gene: TRBJ2-1
v_gene: TRBV6-5
CDR3aa: CASSLPRQGWNEQFF

j_gene: TRBJ1-6
v_gene: TRBV10-3
CDR3aa: CAISVRDRDSSPLHF

j_gene: TRBJ2-7
v_gene: TRBV27
CDR3aa: CASSLMQGRSYEQYF

j_gene: TRBJ1-1
v_gene: TRBV2
CDR3aa: CASSWPNTEAFF

j_gene: TRBJ2-3
v_gene: TRBV6-5
CDR3aa: CASSYFPLSTDTQYF

j_gene: TRBJ2-5
v_gene: TRBV5-4
CDR3aa: CASMASGGGETQYF

j_gene: TRBJ1-1
v_gene: TRBV21-1
CDR3aa: CASSKFSGGREGAFF

j_gene: TRBJ2-6
v_gene: TRBV7-8
CDR3aa: CASSWDRAGANVLTF

j_gene: TRBJ2-6
v_gene: TRBV9
CDR3aa: CASSVGGRAGANVLTF

j_gene: TRBJ2-7
v_gene: TRBV18
CDR3aa: CASSLRQGFYEQYF

j_gene: TRBJ2-5
v_gene: TRBV27
CDR3aa: CASSGTGYQETQYF

j_gene: TRBJ2-3
v_gene: TRBV2
CDR3aa: CASSGLVGGAGTQYF

j_gene: TRBJ1-3
v_gene: TRBV7-9
CDR3aa: CASSLYLEPLGGNTIYF

j_gene: TRBJ2-1
v_gene: TRBV6-5
CDR3aa: CASRGGTGAYNEQFF

j_gene: TRBJ1-2
v_gene: TRBV9
CDR3aa: CASSVVPQYGYTF

j_gene: TRBJ2-1
v_gene: TRBV9
CDR3aa: CASSVNTYNEQFF

j_gene: TRBJ1-5
v_gene: TRBV7-2
CDR3aa: CASSPGTAMWPQHF

j_gene: TRBJ1-1
v_gene: TRBV6-1
CDR3aa: CASSERRYTEAFF

j_gene: TRBJ1-1
v_gene: TRBV29-1
CDR3aa: CSVEVTPLNTEAFF

j_gene: TRBJ1-1
v_gene: TRBV18
CDR3aa: CASSPNGGVPEAFF

j_gene: TRBJ2-7
v_gene: TRBV28
CDR3aa: CASSPEGGSYEQYF

j_gene: TRBJ2-7
v_gene: TRBV24-1
CDR3aa: CARGCTGDNEQYF

j_gene: TRBJ2-3
v_gene: TRBV6-2/TRBV6-3
CDR3aa: CASSYSDSGSPDTQYF

j_gene: TRBJ2-7
v_gene: TRBV18
CDR3aa: CASSLGTSGYEQYF

j_gene: TRBJ2-2
v_gene: TRBV7-6
CDR3aa: CASSLAVAGGQNTGELFF

j_gene: TRBJ1-5
v_gene: TRBV15
CDR3aa: CATSRVVNQPQHF

j_gene: TRBJ2-1
v_gene: TRBV29-1
CDR3aa: CSVDTGGLNEQFF

j_gene: TRBJ1-1
v_gene: TRBV5-1
CDR3aa: CASSEGVLNTEAFF

j_gene: TRBJ1-4
v_gene: TRBV27
CDR3aa: CASSLHGTREKLFF

j_gene: TRBJ1-4
v_gene: TRBV19
CDR3aa: CASSMMRGLSEKLFF

j_gene: TRBJ1-4
v_gene: TRBV13
CDR3aa: CASRFRGGANEKLFF